Below are 18 T cell receptor beta chains sequenced from a single sample in a study of T cells in Graves' hyperthyroidism and ophthalmopathy. Using RNA transcripts as the source, TCR beta CDR3 regions were amplified. HTBI primers were the set used in a first-round RT-PCR of the TCR CDR3. In TCRdb, the multiplex PCR reads were re-called with MiXCR into one record per CDR3 protein. Of roughly 700,000 distinct CDR3 sequences listed, around 16% are singletons. Material for sequencing was blood. Source of these receptors: a man over 45 with Graves' hyperthyroidism.

The V and J genes are TRBV19 and TRBJ1-5; the D gene is possibly TRBD1 (5 bases). The CDR3 totals 13 residues. Trimming removed 8 bases at V and 3 bases at J, with 11 bases between. Per the germline V gene, CDR1 is LNHDA and CDR2 is SQIVND (reference sequence). CDR3 residues: CASLAGLNQPQHF. CDR3 nucleotides: TGTGCCAGTCTGGCAGGGCTCAATCAGCCCCAGCATTTT.

This clonotype was observed at least ten times. The rearrangement joins TRBV11-2 to TRBJ2-7; 8 bases agree with TRBD1. The CDR3 loop spans 15 amino acids. With 0 bases clipped from V and 6 bases from J, the junction kept 7 bases outside the gene matches. The germline CDR1 and CDR2 sequences are SGHAT and FQNNGV. CDR3 coding DNA: TGTGCCAGCAGCTTAGAATGGCGCAGGGGGCGCGAGCAGTACTTC. It encodes CASSLEWRRGREQYF.

This clonotype was seen repeatedly, ten times or more. The rearrangement links TRBV2 to TRBJ2-3, with D perhaps TRBD1 (6 bases). Trimming removed 6 bases at V and 0 bases at J, with 13 bases between. The CDR3 has 15 amino acids. The germline CDR1 and CDR2 sequences are SNHLY and FYNNEI. CDR3 loop: CASRGGTPSTDTQYF. The CDR3 DNA follows: TGTGCCAGCAGGGGTGGGACACCGAGCACAGATACGCAGTATTTT.

The chain employs TRBV18 and TRBJ2-2, with a tentative D call TRBD1 (6 bases). The CDR3 has 14 residues. V was shortened by 4 bases and J by 8 bases, with 14 bases between the two germline ends. Germline loops: CDR1 KGHSH, CDR2 LQKENI. CDR3: CASSQTTGSGELFF. The CDR3, as DNA: TGTGCCAGCTCACAAACGACAGGAAGTGGGGAGCTGTTTTTT.

Only a few counts were recorded for this clonotype. The CDR3 here is CASSSTIHSVSTDTQYF. DNA for the CDR3: TGTGCCAGCAGTTCCACAATCCACTCGGTTAGCACAGATACGCAGTATTTT. The chain uses TRBV6-1 and TRBJ2-3; unclear D gene. The CDR3 totals 17 residues. V was cut by 5 bases and J by 0 bases, with 18 bases left in between. Looked up from germline, CDR1 is MNHNS and CDR2 is SASEGT.

This clonotype was seen more than once but under ten times. This chain uses TRBV20-1 with TRBJ2-7, with no clear D. Trimming stripped 0 bases from V and 5 bases from J, with 11 bases between. Germline V lookup: CDR1 DFQATT, CDR2 SNEGSKA (reference sequence). CDR3 length: 13 residues. CDR3 nucleotides: TGCAGTGCTAGAGAAACTGGGATGAACGAGCAGTACTTC. This gives the protein CSARETGMNEQYF.

This chain uses TRBV19 with TRBJ2-1; tentatively, D is TRBD1 or TRBD2 (6 bases each). The V gene lost 3 bases and the J gene lost 6 bases, with 12 bases spanning the gap. The CDR3 extends over 14 amino acids. The V gene's germline CDR1 is LNHDA and CDR2 SQIVND (reference sequence). The CDR3 nucleotides are TGTGCCAGTAGTATGGGGGGCGCTATCAATGAGCAGTTCTTC. Protein sequence: CASSMGGAINEQFF.

This clonotype appeared a single time. The chain recombines TRBV6-5 with TRBJ1-2, with D possibly matching TRBD1 (5 bases). V was trimmed by 0 bases and J by 5 bases, leaving 13 bases between them. The CDR3 is 15 residues long. The germline CDR1 and CDR2 sequences are MNHEY and SVGAGI. CDR3 sequence (DNA): TGTGCCAGCAGTTACTCGATGTCGGGGGGGTATGGCTACACCTTC. The encoded protein is CASSYSMSGGYGYTF.

The rearrangement uses TRBV29-1 and TRBJ2-1; 9 bases match TRBD2. There are 13 residues in the CDR3. CDR1 SQVTM and CDR2 ANQGSEA come from the germline V gene. V shed 7 bases and J 6 bases; nucleotides not matched to a gene: 7. The DNA for the CDR3 is TGCAGCGCCTTAGCGGGAGATGGCAATGAGCAGTTCTTC. Translating gives CSALAGDGNEQFF.

This clonotype was counted at least ten times. This chain links TRBV27 with TRBJ2-7; TRBD2 matches at 9 bases. The V gene's germline CDR1 is MNHEY and CDR2 SMNVEV (reference sequence). CDR3 length: 15 residues. After removal of 3 bases from V and 3 bases from J, the junction contained 6 bases not matched to a gene. This CDR3 is CASSFGAGGFYEQYF. The CDR3 bases are TGTGCCAGCAGTTTCGGGGCGGGAGGGTTCTACGAGCAGTACTTC.

The chain couples TRBV7-2 to TRBJ2-5; D may correspond to TRBD1 or TRBD2 (5 bases each). CDR1 is SGHTA, CDR2 FQGNSA, per germline. Trimming took off 5 bases at V and 6 bases at J, with 16 bases between the two ends. The CDR3 consists of 14 residues. The CDR3 bases are TGTGCCAGCAGCATCCACGCCCGGGGCCAGACCCAGTACTTC. Its translation is CASSIHARGQTQYF.

V usage is TRBV4-3 and J usage is TRBJ2-7; 9 bases align to TRBD2. J gave up 3 bases and V 2 bases, and 8 bases lay outside the gene matches. This CDR3 spans 16 amino acids. From germline, CDR1 is LGHNA and CDR2 YSLEER. Here the CDR3 DNA reads TGCGCCAGCAGCCAACGTCGGGGACTAGCTCACTACGAGCAGTACTTC. It specifies CASSQRRGLAHYEQYF.

This clonotype was seen more than once but under ten times. The J gene is TRBJ2-5, the V gene TRBV6-1, with D possibly matching TRBD2 (5 bases). Germline lookup yields CDR1 MNHNS and CDR2 SASEGT. The length of the CDR3 is 15 residues. The ends were cut back, 5 bases at V and 0 bases at J, with 13 bases in the middle. The CDR3 DNA sequence: TGTGCCAGCAGTTCCGAAGCGGAGTACCAAGAGACCCAGTACTTC. Its protein is CASSSEAEYQETQYF.

This clonotype was found many times. This chain uses TRBV6-5 with TRBJ1-5; D remains unclear. The ends were cut back, 0 bases at V and 0 bases at J, with 12 bases in the middle. Germline V lookup: CDR1 MNHEY, CDR2 SVGAGI. This CDR3 has 17 residues. This chain's CDR3 is CASSYSRPGDSNQPQHF. The CDR3 DNA reads TGTGCCAGCAGTTACTCGAGGCCGGGAGATAGCAATCAGCCCCAGCATTTT.

This clonotype was seen repeatedly, ten times or more. The chain joins TRBV7-9 to TRBJ2-7, with 14 nucleotides matching TRBD2. Germline assignment: CDR1 SEHNR and CDR2 FQNEAQ (reference sequence). V shed 3 bases and J 7 bases; nucleotides not matched to a gene: 11. The CDR3 extends over 17 amino acids. CDR3 amino acids: CASSFGTSGRYSREQYF. In DNA, the CDR3 is TGTGCCAGCAGCTTCGGGACTAGCGGGAGATATTCGCGGGAGCAGTACTTC.

The V and J genes are TRBV29-1 and TRBJ2-1; 10 bases are shared with TRBD2. The J segment lost 5 bases and the V segment lost 5 bases, leaving 9 bases of the junction unmatched. CDR3 length: 15 amino acids. Germline CDR1 and CDR2: SQVTM and ANQGSEA. The CDR3: CSVRPAGGPNNEQFF. The CDR3 DNA reads as TGCAGCGTTCGACCAGCGGGAGGGCCTAACAATGAGCAGTTCTTC.

This clonotype was recorded at least ten times. The chain uses TRBV11-2 and TRBJ1-1; D unresolved. The CDR3 spans 14 residues. V lost 5 bases, J lost 2 bases, and 12 bases lay in between. Germline V gene sequence: CDR1 SGHAT, CDR2 FQNNGV. CDR3 sequence: CASSPGYGNTEAFF. Written as DNA, the CDR3 is TGTGCCAGCAGCCCGGGCTACGGAAACACTGAAGCTTTCTTT.

This clonotype came up many times. The genes are TRBV2 and TRBJ2-2; possibly TRBD1 or TRBD2 for D (5 bases each). There are 14 residues in the CDR3. Germline CDR1 reads SNHLY; CDR2 reads FYNNEI. Trimming stripped 6 bases from V and 9 bases from J, with 17 bases between. For the CDR3, the DNA is TGTGCCAGCAGACCGGGACGTCAACACCGGGAGCTGTTTTTT. This gives the protein CASRPGRQHRELFF.